The sequence of this T cell receptor (beta chain) was determined in a study of T cell responses to AZD1222 COVID-19 vaccine. Method: immunoSEQ multiplex PCR; TCRdb's copy keeps in-frame clones and lacks some. The sample holds about 130,000 clones, less than 95% seen once. The ends lost 3 bases at V and 9 bases at J; junction bases unmatched: 6. Germline lookup yields CDR1 LNHDA and CDR2 SQIVND (reference sequence). CDR3 length equals 14 residues. The chain is built from TRBV19 and TRBJ1-4; TRBD1 matches at 8 bases. This receptor was identified in an adult in good health. This sample comprised peripheral blood, obtained on day 0 of AZD1222 vaccination. CDR3 amino acids: CASSMDREGKKLFF. CDR3 nucleotide sequence: TGTGCCAGTAGTATGGACAGGGAGGGGAAAAAACTGTTTTTT.